This is a list of T cell receptor beta chains from one sample in a study of T cells expressing NK-cell markers. Following a re-call of the 5' RACE reads, TCRdb has one entry per CDR3 protein and lacks DNA. This table holds about 460,000 distinct CDR3 sequences. Input material: blood T cells: a sorted CD56 or NKG2C T cell subset, CD4+ or CD8+ T cells, or bulk PBMC T cells (not recorded which). Every receptor here comes from a woman aged 45-60 years in good health. CDR3s include the opening cysteine and the closing phenylalanine or tryptophan. Fields, in order: V gene, J gene, CDR3 protein.

TRBV2	TRBJ1-4	CASSEDRRATNEKLFF
TRBV6-1	TRBJ2-1	CASSEFRDRTNEQFF
TRBV7-6	TRBJ2-3	CASSLGTSGTDTQYF
TRBV10-3	TRBJ2-7	CATGLAGGNEQYF
TRBV20-1	TRBJ2-3	CSASVAGGADTQYF
TRBV29-1	TRBJ1-1	CSATGGRGATEAFF
TRBV7-9	TRBJ2-7	CASSLAPGGEQYF
TRBV30	TRBJ2-2	CAWSVNVNTGELFF
TRBV11-2	TRBJ2-2	CASSFPGHIANTGELFF
TRBV29-1	TRBJ2-5	CSVGITGREMSGTQYF
TRBV3-1	TRBJ1-1	CASSQTLNTEAFF
TRBV11-2	TRBJ2-1	CASSRGVGPYNEQFF
TRBV5-1	TRBJ2-3	CASSSGGANTDTQYF
TRBV24-1	TRBJ2-3	CATSDRLAGDTDTQYF
TRBV24-1	TRBJ2-2	CATSDFLASGGTGELFF
TRBV20-1	TRBJ2-3	CSANLRILADTQYF
TRBV14	TRBJ2-2	CASSAWTGTGELFF
TRBV14	TRBJ1-5	CASSPGDSSNQPQHF
TRBV5-1	TRBJ2-3	CASSGGHPTDTQYF
TRBV5-4	TRBJ2-1	CASSMGGLWEQFF
TRBV29-1	TRBJ1-1	CSVEALQVGDRVRTEAFF
TRBV19	TRBJ2-7	CASSMGRGGSYEQYF
TRBV6-1	TRBJ1-6	CASSDAYNSPLHF
TRBV6-5	TRBJ2-1	CASSYLKTRQNYNEQFF
TRBV5-1	TRBJ2-7	CASNSIMEGSYEQYF
TRBV7-9	TRBJ2-2	CASSPSKPGTGELFF
TRBV11-1	TRBJ1-1	CASRPTRGAWMNTEAFF
TRBV20-1	TRBJ2-1	CSASLGPGGEFF
TRBV14	TRBJ2-3	CASSPRTSGADTQYF
TRBV6-6	TRBJ1-5	CASSRTSLDQPQHF
TRBV29-1	TRBJ2-3	CSVEMRHATNTDTQYF
TRBV6-2/TRBV6-3	TRBJ2-1	CASSNARTSGRANEQFF
TRBV27	TRBJ1-6	CASSLKRGNSPLHF
TRBV19	TRBJ2-3	CASSSGSPSTDTQYF
TRBV5-6	TRBJ2-1	CASSLTRLALYNEQFF
TRBV20-1	TRBJ1-6	CSATVGQGDNSPLHF
TRBV5-1	TRBJ2-1	CASSLGVLANSYNEQFF
TRBV27	TRBJ2-3	CASSLQAGLAGGWGTDTQYF
TRBV7-9	TRBJ1-4	CASSYRGGLDEKLFF
TRBV7-9	TRBJ2-1	CASSVPTGASGIHSYNEQFF
TRBV7-6	TRBJ1-5	CASSLGGTGHQPQHF
TRBV21-1	TRBJ2-7	CASRFGSDPTSSYEQYF
TRBV7-9	TRBJ1-3	CASSSDRAFGNTIYF
TRBV20-1	TRBJ1-5	CSARGMDNQPQHF
TRBV5-6	TRBJ2-7	CASSRDSTHEQYF
TRBV12-3/TRBV12-4	TRBJ2-2	CASQGRTRNTGELFF
TRBV7-2	TRBJ2-1	CASSRRDFAYNEQFF
TRBV21-1	TRBJ2-5	CASKIPVETQYF
TRBV6-1	TRBJ2-2	CASLEGVPANTGELFF
TRBV28	TRBJ1-2	CASRPNDRDYGYTF
TRBV12-3/TRBV12-4	TRBJ2-1	CASSFKDPGGQFF
TRBV7-9	TRBJ2-1	CASSPGRYPDPNEQFF
TRBV2	TRBJ2-1	CASSEMVEIWEQFF